The 22 T cell receptor beta chains below come from one sample, sequenced in a study of technical replicates of blood from a handful of donors. Libraries were prepared by immunoSEQ multiplex PCR; TCRdb keeps only in-frame clonotypes and omits some of them. The sample has 60,000 to 70,000 clones, around 86% seen once; the top ten hold approximately 5.4%. Material for sequencing was PBMCs. These receptors were obtained from a human donor in good health. Some clones in this sample may be carry-over from other donors' samples.

V gene TRBV5-4 combines with J gene TRBJ1-1, with 8 bases aligning to TRBD1. From germline, CDR1 is SGHNT and CDR2 YYREEE (reference sequence). Trimming removed 4 bases from V and 5 bases from J; junction bases left unmatched: 7. The CDR3 is made up of 14 amino acids. The CDR3 DNA follows: TGTGCCAGCAGCCCCTCGGACAGGGTTACTGAAGCTTTCTTT. It translates to CASSPSDRVTEAFF. The full variable domain, completed using reference TRBV5-4 and TRBJ1-1, is ETGVTQSPTHLIKTRGQQVTLRCSSQSGHNTVSWYQQALGQGPQFIFQYYREEENGRGNFPPRFSGLQFPNYSSELNVNALELDDSALYLCASSPSDRVTEAFFGQGTRLTVV.

This clone occurred once. The V gene is TRBV4-2, the J gene TRBJ2-7; tentative D call: TRBD1 (5 bases). The CDR3 length is 16 residues. Trimming pared 4 bases from V and 1 base from J, leaving 17 bases between. The germline V gene has CDR1 LGHNA and CDR2 YNFKEQ. CDR3 residues: CASSPHKDSLSYEQYF. As DNA, the CDR3 is TGTGCCAGCAGCCCCCATAAAGACAGCCTATCCTACGAGCAGTACTTC.

J is TRBJ2-3 and V is TRBV4-3; TRBD2 agrees at 10 bases. V lost 0 bases, J lost 8 bases, and 14 bases stayed unmatched. Germline V CDR1 and CDR2: LGHNA, YSLEER. This CDR3 contains 18 residues. This chain's CDR3 is CASSQDQFRAGGSGTQYF. The CDR3 nucleotides are TGCGCCAGCAGCCAAGATCAGTTTAGAGCGGGGGGGTCGGGTACGCAGTATTTT.

Of note for this clone: The junction departs from germline at one end; a sequencing error may be responsible. The CDR3 nucleotides read TGTGCCAGCAGGGAAGGGACAGCCGCAACTAATGAAAAACTGTTTTTT. It codes for CASREGTAATNEKLFF. This rearrangement joins TRBV6-1 to TRBJ1-4; 7 bases are a match to TRBD1. This CDR3 comprises 16 residues. Per the germline V gene, CDR1 is MNHNS and CDR2 is SASEGT.

The chain employs TRBV4-1 and TRBJ2-5; perhaps TRBD2 as D (6 bases). V shed 0 bases and J shed 2 bases, with 13 bases lying between them. Germline lookup yields CDR1 MGHRA and CDR2 YSYEKL. The CDR3 is made up of 16 amino acids. The CDR3 DNA follows: TGCGCCAGCAGCCAAGAGAGGCTAGCGTTACAAGAGACCCAGTACTTC. This encodes CASSQERLALQETQYF.

This clone was picked up one time. The rearrangement joins TRBV30 to TRBJ1-6, with D tentatively TRBD1 (5 bases). Germline CDR1 GTSNPN, CDR2 SVGIG (reference sequence). The CDR3 is 18 amino acids. V lost 1 base and J lost 0, with 16 bases in between. The CDR3 DNA reads TGTGCCTGGAGTGCCGGGGGAAGTCTGAGCTCCTATAATTCACCCCTCCACTTT. Its translation: CAWSAGGSLSSYNSPLHF.

The chain carries TRBV7-2 and TRBJ2-7; the match to TRBD2 covers 14 bases. The J segment lost 7 bases and the V segment lost 8 bases, leaving 16 bases of the junction unmatched. Germline-derived CDR1 and CDR2 are SGHTA and FQGNSA. The CDR3 loop spans 17 amino acids. The CDR3, as DNA: TGTGCCAGCGGACAACCGGGACTAGCGGGAGTGTCGTTGGAGCAGTACTTC. Translation gives CASGQPGLAGVSLEQYF.

The chain recombines TRBV7-2 with TRBJ2-2, with TRBD2 matching 14 bases. V gave up 1 base and J gave up 7 bases; unmatched junction bases: 8. Germline CDR1 and CDR2: SGHTA and FQGNSA. The CDR3 is made up of 18 amino acids. CDR3 amino acids: CASSLGTSGRRLGGELFF. The CDR3 region has the DNA TGTGCCAGCAGCTTAGGGACTAGCGGGAGGAGGCTCGGCGGGGAGCTGTTTTTT.

Only one count was recorded for this clone. V and J are TRBV7-6 and TRBJ2-1; the match to TRBD2 covers 7 bases. CDR3 length: 12 residues. Trimming removed 1 base from V and 14 bases from J; junction bases left unmatched: 5. Germline V lookup: CDR1 SGHVS, CDR2 FNYEAQ. In DNA form, the CDR3 reads TGTGCCAGCAGCTTAGGGGAGGGCAAGAAGTTCTTC. It translates to CASSLGEGKKFF.

The chain has TRBV5-4 and TRBJ2-1; the D is unclear. CDR1 and CDR2 (germline): SGHNT, YYREEE (reference sequence). V was shortened by 0 bases and J by 0 bases, with 7 bases between the two germline ends. The CDR3 loop spans 15 amino acids. The CDR3 loop is CASSLVASSYNEQFF. The CDR3 bases are TGTGCCAGCAGCTTGGTGGCTAGCTCCTACAATGAGCAGTTCTTC.

The chain has TRBV5-4 and TRBJ1-2, with 7 bases lining up with TRBD1. J lost 1 base, V lost 4 bases, and 1 base had no gene match. The CDR3 loop spans 13 amino acids. Germline CDR1 SGHNT, CDR2 YYREEE (reference sequence). CDR3 sequence: CASSRDSNYGYTF. CDR3 sequence (DNA): TGTGCCAGCAGCCGGGACAGTAACTATGGCTACACCTTC.

The rearrangement joins TRBV5-1 to TRBJ2-1; D remains unclear. Looked up from germline, CDR1 is SGHRS and CDR2 is YFSETQ. V was cut by 2 bases and J by 0 bases, with 9 bases left in between. The CDR3 totals 15 residues. CDR3 loop: CASSFASFSYNEQFF. The CDR3 DNA reads TGCGCCAGCAGCTTTGCGAGTTTCTCCTACAATGAGCAGTTCTTC.

V and J are TRBV7-2 and TRBJ1-6; no reliable D call. CDR1 and CDR2 (germline): SGHTA, FQGNSA. V lost 1 base and J 7 bases, leaving 11 bases between the germline ends. The CDR3 has 15 residues. CDR3: CASSLGWQTNSPLHF. The CDR3 nucleotides are TGTGCCAGCAGCTTAGGGTGGCAGACAAATTCACCCCTCCACTTT. Full variable domain (outside the CDR3, taken from reference TRBV7-2 and TRBJ1-6): GAGVSQSPSNKVTEKGKDVELRCDPISGHTALYWYRQSLGQGLEFLIYFQGNSAPDKSGLPSDRFSAERTGGSVSTLTIQRTQQEDSAVYLCASSLGWQTNSPLHFGNGTRLTVT.

A few counts support this clone. The chain recombines TRBV5-4 with TRBJ1-1, with unresolved D. CDR1 and CDR2 from the germline V gene are SGHNT and YYREEE (reference sequence). The V end lost 3 bases, the J end lost 6 bases, and 18 bases lay between the germline ends. CDR3 size: 15 residues. CDR3 in DNA: TGTGCCAGCAGCTCCCCAACGGTCGAATTGGCTGAAGCTTTCTTT. It encodes CASSSPTVELAEAFF.

The genes are TRBV5-1 and TRBJ2-7; 7 bases agree with TRBD1. Trimming removed 4 bases from V and 0 bases from J; junction bases left unmatched: 10. CDR3 length: 16 amino acids. Germline-derived CDR1 and CDR2 are SGHRS and YFSETQ. The CDR3 spells CASSPWTGESSYEQYF. CDR3 coding DNA: TGCGCCAGCAGCCCATGGACAGGCGAGAGCTCCTACGAGCAGTACTTC. Complete variable domain (other parts from reference TRBV5-1 and TRBJ2-7): KAGVTQTPRYLIKTRGQQVTLSCSPISGHRSVSWYQQTPGQGLQFLFEYFSETQRNKGNFPGRFSGRQFSNSRSEMNVSTLELGDSALYLCASSPWTGESSYEQYFGPGTRLTVT.

This rearrangement joins TRBV25-1 to TRBJ1-1; 7 nucleotides line up with TRBD1. CDR1 is MGHDK and CDR2 is SYGVNS in the germline V gene. With V trimmed by 6 bases and J by 5 bases, 6 bases remained unmatched. CDR3 length: 13 amino acids. CDR3 bases: TGTGCCAGCAGACCTTGGACAGGAACTGAAGCTTTCTTT. It specifies CASRPWTGTEAFF.

J is TRBJ1-2 and V is TRBV6-5, with 7 bases identical to TRBD1. The V gene's germline CDR1 is MNHEY and CDR2 SVGAGI. The ends lost 6 bases at V and 8 bases at J; junction bases unmatched: 9. The CDR3 contains 13 residues. The CDR3 region is CASSPGQLWGYTF. CDR3 nucleotides: TGTGCCAGCAGCCCGGGACAGTTGTGGGGCTACACCTTC.

The chain recombines TRBV27 with TRBJ1-2; the match to TRBD1 covers 11 bases. The V and J ends lost 8 bases and 1 base, in that order; junction bases with no gene match: 6. The CDR3 has 15 residues. Germline lookup yields CDR1 MNHEY and CDR2 SMNVEV (reference sequence). CDR3 in amino acids: CASRGQGDGNYGYTF. DNA for the CDR3: TGTGCCAGCCGGGGACAGGGGGACGGTAACTATGGCTACACCTTC.

In its sample, this clone was seen many times. The chain is built from TRBV4-2 and TRBJ1-2; 7 bases align to TRBD1. CDR1 and CDR2 (germline): LGHNA, YNFKEQ. The V segment lost 3 bases and the J segment 2 bases; nucleotides outside the gene matches: 12. The CDR3 spans 17 residues. CDR3 region: CASSHGNPRDRNYGYTF. CDR3 coding DNA: TGTGCCAGCAGCCACGGCAACCCCCGGGACAGAAACTATGGCTACACCTTC.

V and J are TRBV15 and TRBJ2-5, with TRBD2 identical over 7 bases. The germline gives CDR1 LNHNV, CDR2 YYDKDF (reference sequence). The CDR3 spans 12 residues. Trimming took 8 bases from V and 5 from J; bases not matched to a gene: 5. The CDR3 region has the DNA TGTGCCACCGGGGAGGGGTTGGAGACCCAGTACTTC. Its protein product is CATGEGLETQYF.

The chain is built from TRBV19 and TRBJ2-7; D is perhaps TRBD2 (7 bases). V lost 3 bases and J 6 bases, leaving 15 bases between the germline ends. Germline V gene sequence: CDR1 LNHDA, CDR2 SQIVND (reference sequence). The CDR3 consists of 14 residues. The CDR3 DNA follows: TGTGCCAGTAGTATTGGAGGGGGGGTCCGCGAGCAGTACTTC. As protein: CASSIGGGVREQYF.

This sequence joins TRBV6-5 and TRBJ1-5; tentatively, D is TRBD1 (6 bases). The CDR3 is 13 amino acids. V was clipped by 6 bases and J by 3 bases, with 9 bases between them. CDR1 is MNHEY, CDR2 SVGAGI, per germline. DNA of the CDR3: TGTGCCAGCAGCAGGACAGACAATCAGCCCCAGCATTTT. Protein product: CASSRTDNQPQHF.